This T cell receptor (beta chain) was sequenced in a study of post-analysis software for immune sequencing data. Study-level results: TRBV5-6, TRBV5-1 and TRBV20-1 belonged to a set of roughly 5 TRBV segments that were more frequent in patients than controls.

This clonotype was seen a handful of times. Its matching antigen is unknown. CDR1 MNHNY and CDR2 SVGAGI come from the germline V gene (reference sequence). The junction had 6 bases not matched to a gene; V was cut back by 4 bases and J by 7 bases. This CDR3 has 14 amino acids. Unique-molecular-identifier-tagged TCR beta cDNA libraries were used. Approximately 500,000 cDNA molecules were obtained per 1 to 10 million input T cells. TCRdb called the PCR reads again in MiXCR, with one record for every CDR3 protein. The table lists some 890,000 distinct CDR3 sequences, about 53% of them singletons. This chain connects TRBV6-6 to TRBJ1-4, with 7 bases matching TRBD1. The TCR originated in a girl aged 5 to 17 with multiple sclerosis. Sequenced input: blood. CDR3 protein: CASSSTGASEKLFF. The CDR3 DNA reads as TGTGCCAGCAGTTCTACAGGGGCCTCTGAAAAACTGTTTTTT.